One sample yielded the 11 T cell receptor beta chains listed below, sequenced in a study of T cells in Graves' hyperthyroidism and ophthalmopathy. Regions amplified from RNA transcripts were the TCR beta CDR3 regions. An initial round of RT-PCR targeting the TCR CDR3 relied on the HTBI primer set. TCRdb processed the multiplex PCR reads anew with MiXCR; each CDR3 protein has one entry. The sample comprises some 620,000 distinct CDR3 sequences, roughly 15% of which are singletons, and about 3.8% rests with the top ten. The specimen was blood. The receptors stem from a woman in her 30s with Graves' hyperthyroidism.

In its sample, this clonotype was seen many times. The chain is built from TRBV15 and TRBJ1-4; no definite D call. The V gene lost 0 bases and the J gene lost 0 bases, with 8 bases spanning the gap. Germline CDR1 LNHNV, CDR2 YYDKDF (reference sequence). The CDR3 has 16 amino acids. The CDR3 sequence: CATSRDPGSTNEKLFF. The CDR3 DNA reads TGTGCCACCAGCAGAGATCCGGGGTCAACTAATGAAAAACTGTTTTTT.

In its sample, this clonotype was seen a few times. The chain links TRBV6-5 to TRBJ1-2; a weak D match, TRBD1 (6 bases). V was shortened by 0 bases and J by 6 bases, with 20 bases between the two germline ends. The CDR3 runs to 17 residues. Per germline, CDR1 MNHEY and CDR2 SVGAGI. The CDR3 is CASSYSRTTGTPHGYTF. The CDR3 DNA is TGTGCCAGCAGTTACTCGAGGACAACCGGGACACCCCATGGCTACACCTTC.

The table lists this clonotype with many counts. The gene calls are TRBV27 and TRBJ2-7; D is ambiguous. Germline V gene data show CDR1 as MNHEY and CDR2 as SMNVEV (reference sequence). V gave up 6 bases and J gave up 2 bases, with 14 bases separating them. The CDR3 totals 14 residues. The CDR3 reads CASRARRETYEQYF. CDR3 DNA sequence: TGTGCCAGCAGAGCCAGGCGCGAAACCTACGAGCAGTACTTC.

As for this clonotype: A much larger clone sits a single nucleotide away, making a read error possible. V is TRBV28 and J is TRBJ1-6; D ambiguous. The V end was cut by 6 bases, the J end by 9 bases, with 15 bases between. The CDR3 runs 14 residues. Looked up from germline, CDR1 is MDHEN and CDR2 is SYDVKM. The CDR3 loop reads CASSPGILTSPLHF. The CDR3 DNA sequence: TGTGCCAGCAGCCCGGGAATACTTACTTCACCCCTCCACTTT.

The sample holds many counts of this clonotype. The chain joins TRBV4-3 to TRBJ2-5; possibly TRBD2 for D (6 bases). V was cut by 0 bases and J by 4 bases, with 12 bases left in between. The length of the CDR3 is 15 residues. Germline assignment: CDR1 LGHNA and CDR2 YSLEER. The CDR3, as DNA: TGCGCCAGCAGCCAAGATCGGGGAGGAGGAGAGACCCAGTACTTC. It translates to CASSQDRGGGETQYF.

Many counts were recorded for this clonotype. The gene calls are TRBV6-1 and TRBJ2-7; D ambiguous. Germline lookup yields CDR1 MNHNS and CDR2 SASEGT. Trimming took 8 bases from V and 6 from J, leaving 17 bases between them. The CDR3 has 13 amino acids. This CDR3 is CASAGPSSSEQYF. In nucleotides, the CDR3 is TGTGCCAGCGCCGGGCCCTCCTCAAGCGAGCAGTACTTC.

This clonotype was counted at least ten times. This sequence joins TRBV11-2 and TRBJ2-7; D is uncertain. V gave up 5 bases and J gave up 3 bases, with 14 bases separating them. The CDR3 sequence is 14 residues long. Germline CDR1 and CDR2: SGHAT and FQNNGV. DNA of the CDR3: TGTGCCAGCAGCCCATTTGGGGTCAGCTACGAGCAGTACTTC. It is translated as CASSPFGVSYEQYF.

This clonotype was found many times. V and J are TRBV20-1 and TRBJ1-1; 10 bases line up with TRBD1. The CDR3 has 14 amino acids. J gave up 8 bases and V 1 base, and 7 bases lay outside the gene matches. Looked up from germline, CDR1 is DFQATT and CDR2 is SNEGSKA (reference sequence). The CDR3 region has the DNA TGCAGTGCTAGAGTACCCGGGACAGGGGTCGAAGCTTTCTTT. It translates to CSARVPGTGVEAFF.

This clonotype was seen many times. The chain combines TRBV5-1 with TRBJ2-3, with D perhaps TRBD1 or TRBD2 (5 bases each). This CDR3 is built from 14 residues. The germline V and J ends were trimmed by 4 bases and 4 bases, with 13 bases remaining between them. CDR1 SGHRS and CDR2 YFSETQ come from the germline V gene. The CDR3 reads CASSKGPGADTQYF. In DNA, the CDR3 is TGCGCCAGCAGCAAGGGACCCGGGGCAGATACGCAGTATTTT.

This clonotype has more than one count but fewer than ten. This sequence joins TRBV20-1 and TRBJ2-1; TRBD2 matches at 12 bases. From germline, CDR1 is DFQATT and CDR2 SNEGSKA (reference sequence). There are 16 residues in the CDR3. Unmatched junction bases numbered 7, after V lost 0 bases and J lost 7 bases. The CDR3 here is CSAREGLAGGQNEQFF. The CDR3 nucleotides read TGCAGTGCTAGAGAAGGGCTAGCGGGAGGGCAGAATGAGCAGTTCTTC.

This clonotype was counted between two and nine times. The V gene is TRBV30, the J gene TRBJ2-2; TRBD1 agrees at 10 bases. The CDR3 covers 16 residues. Germline V gives CDR1 GTSNPN, CDR2 SVGIG (reference sequence). The junction had 11 bases not matched to a gene; V was cut back by 4 bases and J by 6 bases. The CDR3 protein is CAWTRDRGVMPGELFF. CDR3 DNA: TGTGCCTGGACCCGGGACAGGGGAGTAATGCCCGGGGAGCTGTTTTTT.